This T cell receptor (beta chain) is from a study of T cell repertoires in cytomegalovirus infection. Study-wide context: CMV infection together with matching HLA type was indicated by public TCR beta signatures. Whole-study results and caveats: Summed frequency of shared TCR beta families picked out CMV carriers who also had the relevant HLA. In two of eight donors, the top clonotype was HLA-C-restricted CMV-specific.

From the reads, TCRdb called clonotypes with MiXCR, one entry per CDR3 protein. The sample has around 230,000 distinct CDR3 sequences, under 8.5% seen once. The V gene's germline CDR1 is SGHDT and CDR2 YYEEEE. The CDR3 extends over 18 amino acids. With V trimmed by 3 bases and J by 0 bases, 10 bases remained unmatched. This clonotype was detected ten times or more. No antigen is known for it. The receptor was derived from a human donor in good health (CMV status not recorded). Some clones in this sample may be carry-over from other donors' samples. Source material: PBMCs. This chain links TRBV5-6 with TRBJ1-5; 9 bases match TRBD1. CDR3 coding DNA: TGTGCCAGCAGCTATACCGGGACAGGGCGTTATAGCAATCAGCCCCAGCATTTT. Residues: CASSYTGTGRYSNQPQHF.